This is a list of T cell receptor beta chains from one sample in a study of metastatic and nonmetastatic thyroid tumors. TCRdb redid the clone calls on the PCR reads using MiXCR. The sample lists approximately 7,000 clones, roughly 34% occurring once. Source material: adjacent normal tissue. The receptors come from a female donor with papillary thyroid cancer or a benign thyroid nodule (not recorded which). Some clones in this sample may be carry-over from other donors' samples. CDR3s include the opening cysteine and the closing phenylalanine or tryptophan. D genes are given only for firm matches. Some rows mark clone size as missing; the rest say once, few, many or name a class of expanded clone.

few	TRBJ2-1	TRBV20-1	TRBD2	CSARTSGIFVESYNEQFF	TGCAGTGCTAGGACTAGCGGGATATTTGTGGAGTCCTACAATGAGCAGTTCTTC
-	TRBJ2-5	TRBV14	-	CASSPLGEVGETQYF	TGTGCCAGCAGCCCATTGGGGGAAGTTGGAGAGACCCAGTACTTC
-	TRBJ2-7	TRBV13	TRBD1	CASSQGSWGQGAYEQYF	TGTGCCAGCAGCCAGGGGTCGTGGGGACAGGGGGCTTACGAGCAGTACTTC
-	TRBJ2-7	TRBV7-6	TRBD1	CASSFLTGERSYEQYF	TGTGCCAGCAGCTTTTTGACAGGGGAGCGCTCCTACGAGCAGTACTTC
-	TRBJ2-7	TRBV6-1	-	CASSDPKGGAPYEQYF	TGTGCCAGCAGTGACCCCAAGGGGGGGGCCCCCTACGAGCAGTACTTC
-	TRBJ1-6	TRBV30	-	CAWSVGDTYNSPLHF	TGTGCCTGGAGTGTAGGGGACACTTATAATTCACCCCTCCACTTT
once	TRBJ1-2	TRBV11-3	-	CASSLRVQYGYTF	TGTGCCAGCAGCTTACGGGTTCAGTATGGCTACACCTTC
few	TRBJ2-7	TRBV30	-	CAWSVGVQGRYYEQYF	TGTGCCTGGAGTGTTGGTGTTCAGGGGAGATACTACGAGCAGTACTTC
medium-sized	TRBJ2-5	TRBV7-2	TRBD1	CASSPGQTGETQYF	TGTGCCAGCAGCCCGGGACAGACTGGGGAGACCCAGTACTTC
few	TRBJ2-7	TRBV27	TRBD1	CASSLGQGLRYF	TGTGCCAGCAGTTTGGGACAGGGTTTGCGGTACTTC
-	TRBJ1-2	TRBV7-9	-	CASSLDGVYGYTF	TGTGCCAGCAGCTTAGACGGAGTATATGGCTACACCTTC
once	TRBJ2-7	TRBV7-8	-	CASSTPRTGNSTHRQYF	TGTGCCAGCAGCACACCACGGACGGGAAACTCGACCCACCGGCAGTACTTC
few	TRBJ2-7	TRBV6-1	TRBD2	CASSAWTSSYEQYF	TGTGCCAGCAGTGCTTGGACTAGCTCCTACGAGCAGTACTTC
-	TRBJ1-4	TRBV11-2	-	CASSATPGPNEKLFF	TGTGCCAGCAGCGCTACCCCGGGCCCCAATGAAAAACTGTTTTTT
few	TRBJ2-2	TRBV6-1	-	CASSLMGVNTGELFF	TGTGCCAGCAGTTTGATGGGAGTGAACACCGGGGAGCTGTTTTTT
-	TRBJ2-2	TRBV12-3/TRBV12-4	TRBD1	CASSLEETGLYGSNTGELFF	TGTGCCAGCAGTTTAGAAGAGACAGGGCTTTACGGGTCGAACACCGGGGAGCTGTTTTTT
many	TRBJ2-2	TRBV29-1	-	CSVELQTSANTGELFF	TGCAGCGTTGAACTCCAGACCTCCGCGAACACCGGGGAGCTGTTTTTT
medium-sized	TRBJ1-1	TRBV7-2	-	CASSSDTGITEAFF	TGTGCCAGCAGCTCAGATACCGGGATCACTGAAGCTTTCTTT
-	TRBJ1-1	TRBV30	-	CAWSGGRGSEAFF	TGTGCCTGGAGTGGCGGCAGGGGAAGTGAAGCTTTCTTT
-	TRBJ2-3	TRBV13	-	CASSTRQGISSGITDTQYF	TGTGCCAGCAGCACTAGACAGGGGATCTCTAGCGGGATCACAGATACGCAGTATTTT
-	TRBJ2-1	TRBV20-1	TRBD1	CSASPSAGTGIYNEQFF	TGCAGTGCTAGTCCCTCAGCCGGGACAGGGATCTACAATGAGCAGTTCTTC
-	TRBJ1-1	TRBV11-2	TRBD1	CASSRRQGITEAFF	TGTGCCAGCAGCCGGAGACAGGGGATCACTGAAGCTTTCTTT
few	TRBJ1-4	TRBV6-1	-	CASSRPNAPNEKLFF	TGTGCCAGCAGTCGACCAAATGCCCCGAATGAAAAACTGTTTTTT
medium-sized	TRBJ1-5	TRBV6-5	TRBD1	CASSPRTGREVLSNQPQHF	TGTGCCAGCAGTCCCAGGACAGGTCGTGAAGTGTTGAGCAATCAGCCCCAGCATTTT
-	TRBJ2-5	TRBV27	-	CASSFGGTQYF	TGTGCCAGCAGTTTTGGGGGGACCCAGTACTTC
-	TRBJ2-1	TRBV4-3	TRBD2	CASLGLAGGPYNEQFF	TGCGCCAGCCTTGGACTAGCGGGGGGGCCATACAATGAGCAGTTCTTC
few	TRBJ1-1	TRBV29-1	-	CSVYLHEVFF	TGCAGCGTTTACCTGCATGAAGTTTTCTTT
few	TRBJ1-4	TRBV5-1	-	CASSLGGALDEKLFF	TGCGCCAGCAGCTTAGGAGGGGCCCTTGATGAAAAACTGTTTTTT
many	TRBJ1-1	TRBV6-1	-	CASFGGGERTEAFF	TGTGCCAGCTTCGGTGGGGGAGAGAGGACTGAAGCTTTCTTT
few	TRBJ1-1	TRBV6-2/TRBV6-3	-	CASSCSAGVTEAFF	TGTGCCAGCAGTTGCTCGGCAGGGGTGACTGAAGCTTTCTTT
medium-sized	TRBJ1-1	TRBV10-3	-	CAISEGDRNTEAFF	TGTGCCATCAGTGAAGGGGATAGGAACACTGAAGCTTTCTTT
-	TRBJ2-7	TRBV6-2/TRBV6-3	-	CASSQPLNPSREQYF	TGTGCCAGCAGCCAACCGCTTAACCCCTCCCGCGAGCAGTACTTC
-	TRBJ1-2	TRBV6-1	-	CASSEQGSLFYGYTF	TGTGCCAGCAGTGAACAGGGGTCCCTTTTCTATGGCTACACCTTC
-	TRBJ2-7	TRBV11-2	-	CASSSNGVYEQYF	TGTGCCAGCAGCTCGAATGGAGTCTACGAGCAGTACTTC
-	TRBJ1-1	TRBV6-1	TRBD1	CASRRVRGWGTEAFF	TGTGCCAGCAGACGGGTCAGGGGGTGGGGCACTGAAGCTTTCTTT
medium-sized	TRBJ2-7	TRBV18	-	CASSPAPGHPYEQYF	TGTGCCAGCTCACCAGCACCGGGACATCCATACGAGCAGTACTTC
medium-sized	TRBJ2-2	TRBV2	TRBD2	CASRIGLAGGRNTGELFF	TGTGCCAGCAGAATTGGACTAGCGGGGGGGCGGAACACCGGGGAGCTGTTTTTT
-	TRBJ1-5	TRBV6-2/TRBV6-3	-	CASSPRTGREVLSNQPRHF	TGTGCCAGCAGTCCCAGGACGGGTCGTGAAGTGTTGAGCAATCAGCCACGGCATTTT
large	TRBJ2-3	TRBV6-2/TRBV6-3	-	CASSYSPVYTDTQYF	TGTGCCAGCAGTTACTCACCGGTTTACACAGATACGCAGTATTTT